This TCR beta chain was identified in a study of PD-1 blockade in classical Hodgkin lymphoma. The study, taken as a whole, reports: The study found complete responders had baseline diversity similar to newly diagnosed patients. The authors excluded patients who started nivolumab under 1 year after ASCT. CD4+ TCR diversity climbed significantly by C4D1, unlike CD8+ TCR diversity.

Comments on this clone: Its antigen remains unidentified.

Every patient relapsed after autologous stem cell transplantation, and brentuximab vedotin exposure varied. Complete response, partial response or progressive disease was each patient's best response. V was clipped by 3 bases and J by 0 bases, with 12 bases between them. The germline CDR1 and CDR2 sequences are SGHRS and YFSETQ. CDR3 length: 15 amino acids. TCRdb keeps only in-frame clones here, not all; method: immunoSEQ multiplex PCR. The sample records 90,000 or so clones, about 90% being singletons. The clonotype was recovered from a human donor with classical Hodgkin lymphoma. Sequencing used peripheral blood mononuclear cells (PBMCs), obtained before the second cycle of nivolumab. The rearrangement uses TRBV5-1 and TRBJ1-2; a weak D match, TRBD1 (5 bases). The CDR3 here is CASSSTGTSNYGYTF. The CDR3 DNA reads TGCGCCAGCAGCTCAACAGGTACTTCTAACTATGGCTACACCTTC.